Presented here are 19 T cell receptor beta chains from one specimen sequenced in a study of blood T cell repertoires in COVID-19. Clones were sequenced by immunoSEQ multiplex PCR, and TCRdb holds only the in-frame ones, with some missing. The sample holds over 250,000 clones; about 87% are singletons and the top ten take roughly 1.6%. Sequencing was carried out using peripheral blood. Receptors were obtained from a woman in her forties who had recovered from COVID-19.

J is TRBJ2-3 and V is TRBV30, with D possibly being TRBD1 (6 bases). Germline V lookup: CDR1 GTSNPN, CDR2 SVGIG (reference sequence). V dropped 2 bases and J dropped 3 bases, with 15 bases sitting between them. This CDR3 contains 15 residues. Written as DNA, the CDR3 is TGTGCCTGGAGTCTCTGGACAGAGAGGACAGATACGCAGTATTTT. Residues: CAWSLWTERTDTQYF. The full variable domain, its missing parts supplied by reference TRBV30 and TRBJ2-3, is SQTIHQWPATLVQPVGSPLSLECTVEGTSNPNLYWYRQAAGRGLQLLFYSVGIGQISSEVPQNLSASRPQDRQFILSSKKLLLSDSGFYLCAWSLWTERTDTQYFGPGTRLTVL.

The chain is built from TRBV2 and TRBJ2-5, with 11 bases fitting TRBD1. This CDR3 region has 15 residues. Losses at the gene ends were 3 bases for V and 3 bases for J; bases not matched to a gene: 3. From germline, CDR1 is SNHLY and CDR2 FYNNEI. CDR3 sequence: CASSEVGQGEETQYF. CDR3 nucleotide sequence: TGTGCCAGCAGTGAGGTGGGACAGGGGGAAGAGACCCAGTACTTC. Drawing the rest from reference TRBV2 and TRBJ2-5, the complete variable domain is EPEVTQTPSHQVTQMGQEVILRCVPISNHLYFYWYRQILGQKVEFLVSFYNNEISEKSEIFDDQFSVERPDGSNFTLKIRSTKLEDSAMYFCASSEVGQGEETQYFGPGTRLLVL.

V usage is TRBV5-1 and J usage is TRBJ2-7, with D possibly matching TRBD1 (5 bases). The germline V gene encodes CDR1 SGHRS and CDR2 YFSETQ. The V end was cut by 6 bases, the J end by 7 bases, with 11 bases between. There are 11 residues in the CDR3. The CDR3 nucleotides read TGCGCCAGCACGATCTCAGGGGAGCAGTACTTC. It encodes CASTISGEQYF.

The V and J genes are TRBV30 and TRBJ2-7; TRBD2 matches 7 bases. The CDR3 length is 15 residues. The V and J ends lost 2 bases and 2 bases, in that order; junction bases with no gene match: 9. CDR1 and CDR2 from the germline V gene are GTSNPN and SVGIG (reference sequence). CDR3 in amino acids: CAWSPAVGLAYEQYF. In DNA, the CDR3 is TGTGCCTGGAGTCCCGCCGTAGGACTAGCCTACGAGCAGTACTTC.

This clone has a single count. The J gene is TRBJ2-3, the V gene TRBV2; possible D gene TRBD1, 6 bases. V lost 5 bases to trimming and J lost 2 bases, with 11 bases between them. The CDR3 has 14 amino acids. Germline assignment: CDR1 SNHLY and CDR2 FYNNEI. CDR3: CASSPWTATDTQYF. DNA of the CDR3: TGTGCCAGCAGTCCATGGACAGCCACAGATACGCAGTATTTT.

The V and J genes are TRBV5-1 and TRBJ1-2, with 8 positions matching TRBD1. With 4 bases clipped from V and 2 bases from J, the junction kept 1 base outside the gene matches. Per germline, CDR1 SGHRS and CDR2 YFSETQ. The CDR3 runs 13 residues. CDR3 loop: CASSRQGNYGYTF. In DNA, the CDR3 is TGCGCCAGCAGCCGACAGGGGAACTATGGCTACACCTTC.

This rearrangement joins TRBV11-2 to TRBJ2-7, with 10 bases fitting TRBD2. Germline CDR1 and CDR2: SGHAT and FQNNGV. The trim removed 3 bases at V and 2 bases at J, leaving 4 bases unmatched. CDR3 length: 15 amino acids. CDR3 nucleotides: TGTGCCAGCAGCTTGACCAGCGGGGGGGCCTACGAGCAGTACTTC. The encoded protein is CASSLTSGGAYEQYF.

The rearrangement uses TRBV4-3 and TRBJ2-3; D call uncertain. Trimming removed 1 base at V and 6 bases at J, with 8 bases between. Germline V gene sequence: CDR1 LGHNA, CDR2 YSLEER. CDR3 length equals 13 residues. In nucleotides, the CDR3 is TGCGCCAGCAGCCAAGGACTTTCCGATACGCAGTATTTT. It translates to CASSQGLSDTQYF.

The chain recombines TRBV5-6 with TRBJ1-2; D gene uncertain. This CDR3 comprises 15 residues. Germline V lookup: CDR1 SGHDT, CDR2 YYEEEE. Trimming removed 0 bases from V and 8 bases from J, with 17 bases in between. The CDR3 loop reads CASSLDHTQSRGYTF. In DNA form, the CDR3 reads TGTGCCAGCAGCTTGGACCATACACAGTCCCGCGGCTACACCTTC.

CDR3 coding DNA: TGTGCCAGCAGCAGGGGACAGGGAATAGTTGGCACCATATATTTT. Translation: CASSRGQGIVGTIYF. The chain is built from TRBV11-2 and TRBJ1-3; 9 bases are shared with TRBD1. Trimming at V came to 5 bases and at J to 9 bases, leaving 11 bases not matched to a gene. The germline V gene encodes CDR1 SGHAT and CDR2 FQNNGV. The CDR3 runs 15 residues. The full variable domain, its missing parts supplied by reference TRBV11-2 and TRBJ1-3, is EAGVAQSPRYKIIEKRQSVAFWCNPISGHATLYWYQQILGQGPKLLIQFQNNGVVDDSQLPKDRFSAERLKGVDSTLKIQPAKLEDSAVYLCASSRGQGIVGTIYFGEGSWLTVV.

The chain combines TRBV7-2 with TRBJ1-2, with TRBD1 identical over 7 bases. Germline V gene lookup returns CDR1 SGHTA and CDR2 FQGNSA. The CDR3 has 14 residues. Unmatched junction bases numbered 9, after V lost 3 bases and J lost 8 bases. The CDR3 sequence is CASSFQTGDRGYTF. The CDR3 DNA reads as TGTGCCAGCAGCTTCCAAACAGGGGATCGCGGCTACACCTTC.

The chain employs TRBV5-6 and TRBJ1-2, with D possibly being TRBD1 (6 bases). Germline V gene lookup returns CDR1 SGHDT and CDR2 YYEEEE. V lost 4 bases and J lost 7, with 20 bases in between. There are 15 residues in the CDR3. The CDR3 loop is CASSTPLQGLSGYTF. The CDR3 bases are TGTGCCAGCAGCACACCCCTACAGGGTCTGAGTGGCTACACCTTC.

This chain links TRBV2 with TRBJ1-3, with 8 bases fitting TRBD1. This CDR3 is 15 amino acids long. CDR1 and CDR2 from the germline V gene are SNHLY and FYNNEI. The trim removed 6 bases at V and 2 bases at J, leaving 6 bases unmatched. The CDR3 reads CASSPQGAAGNTIYF. DNA for the CDR3: TGTGCCAGCAGCCCGCAGGGGGCAGCTGGAAACACCATATATTTT.

This chain joins TRBV28 and TRBJ2-3; TRBD2 aligns across 12 bases. The germline CDR1 and CDR2 sequences are MDHEN and SYDVKM. V lost 4 bases and J lost 4; bases outside the gene matches: 15. The length of the CDR3 is 19 residues. The CDR3 DNA is TGTGCCAGCAGTTCCCTCCTAGTGACTAGCGGGGGTGTGTCAGATACGCAGTATTTT. Amino acids: CASSSLLVTSGGVSDTQYF.

The chain is built from TRBV19 and TRBJ1-6; the match to TRBD1 covers 8 bases. Germline V CDR1 and CDR2: LNHDA, SQIVND (reference sequence). This CDR3 has 14 amino acids. V was pared by 11 bases and J by 9 bases, with 12 bases of the junction left unmatched. CDR3 DNA: TGTGCCGTGGGGGGCAGGGGGCAAGGTTCACCCCTCCACTTT. Encoded protein: CAVGGRGQGSPLHF.

A single count supports this clone. The rearrangement joins TRBV18 to TRBJ2-5, with D possibly being TRBD2 (6 bases). The CDR3 contains 14 residues. CDR1 and CDR2 from the germline V gene are KGHSH and LQKENI. Trimming pared 3 bases from V and 5 bases from J, leaving 13 bases between. DNA for the CDR3: TGTGCCAGCTCACCCGGACTGGAGGGGGAGACCCAGTACTTC. Amino acid sequence: CASSPGLEGETQYF.

This chain uses TRBV9 with TRBJ2-5; D possibly corresponds to TRBD2 (5 bases). The CDR3 has 15 residues. Germline V gene sequence: CDR1 SGDLS, CDR2 YYNGEE. The V and J ends lost 2 bases and 3 bases respectively, with 14 bases between them. For the CDR3, the DNA is TGTGCCAGCAGCGTCCGAGGGAGATCCAAAGAGACCCAGTACTTC. It yields the protein CASSVRGRSKETQYF.

The chain is built from TRBV3-1 (or the pseudogene TRBV3-2) and TRBJ1-1; no definite D call. Germline V gives CDR1 LGHDT, CDR2 YNNKEL (reference sequence). The CDR3 has 14 amino acids. V was clipped by 2 bases and J by 3 bases, with 10 bases between them. CDR3 region: CASSQNGRDTEAFF. The CDR3 nucleotides read TGTGCCAGCAGCCAAAACGGGAGGGACACTGAAGCTTTCTTT.

V is TRBV10-3 and J is TRBJ1-2; no clear D. V dropped 0 bases and J dropped 8 bases, with 16 bases sitting between them. The CDR3 has 15 residues. The V gene's germline CDR1 is ENHRY and CDR2 SYGVKD. The CDR3 DNA is TGTGCCATCAGTGAGTCAGGTGGTAACAGTGCGGGCTACACCTTC. It is translated as CAISESGGNSAGYTF.